A single sample is the source of the 28 T cell receptor beta chains below, sequenced in a study of CD4+ T cells in melanoma (dated by TCRdb to the early 2020s). The library was made by the immunoSEQ multiplex PCR assay. TCRdb took over this immuneACCESS table, retaining in-frame rearrangements with V and J assigned. Such tables are incomplete; in checked studies, under half of the missing clones stem from an unresolved V gene, and the remainder is unexplained. The sample includes some 9,900 clones, with over 60% observed a single time. The top ten clonotypes cover around 21% of the sample. The sequencing input was cells from a culture (not recorded whether cultured in vitro). These receptors originate from a human donor with melanoma.

This chain uses TRBV14 with TRBJ1-1, with 7 bases lining up with TRBD1. The CDR3 is 15 amino acids. J was trimmed by 12 bases and V by 1 base; bases with no gene match: 14. Germline V CDR1 and CDR2: SGHDN, FVKESK. The CDR3 spells CASSQALLRQGETFF. The CDR3 bases are TGTGCCAGCAGCCAAGCCCTACTTAGACAGGGCGAGACTTTCTTT.

The chain couples TRBV7-9 to TRBJ1-6; D is perhaps TRBD1 (6 bases). This CDR3 has 14 amino acids. The V gene lost 0 bases and the J gene lost 11 bases, with 11 bases spanning the gap. Germline CDR1 is SEHNR and CDR2 is FQNEAQ (reference sequence). CDR3 loop: CASSLAAQGTPLHF. In DNA form, the CDR3 reads TGTGCCAGCAGCTTAGCCGCACAGGGCACACCCCTCCACTTT.

This clone occurred once. The J gene is TRBJ2-3, the V gene TRBV27; 8 nucleotides match TRBD2. There are 15 residues in the CDR3. Germline V CDR1 and CDR2: MNHEY, SMNVEV (reference sequence). The ends lost 3 bases at V and 4 bases at J; junction bases unmatched: 6. CDR3 region: CASSLGVGGADTQYF. The CDR3 coding sequence is TGTGCCAGCAGTTTGGGGGTCGGGGGGGCAGATACGCAGTATTTT.

CDR3 nucleotide sequence: TGTGCCAGTAGTGGACAGTCTAACTATGGCTACACCTTC. Translating gives CASSGQSNYGYTF. The rearrangement links TRBV19 to TRBJ1-2, with D maybe TRBD1 (6 bases). Deletions cut 5 bases from V and 0 bases from J, with 7 bases between. This CDR3 contains 13 residues. The germline CDR1 and CDR2 sequences are LNHDA and SQIVND (reference sequence).

This clone appeared a few times. This chain links TRBV29-1 with TRBJ2-3; either TRBD1 or TRBD2 may supply D (6 bases each). CDR3 length: 16 residues. V was cut by 6 bases and J by 3 bases, with 22 bases left in between. Germline CDR1 reads SQVTM; CDR2 reads ANQGSEA. CDR3 coding DNA: TGCAGCGTGACAAGGGGGGCGGGACGTAAGACAGATACGCAGTATTTT. Its translation: CSVTRGAGRKTDTQYF.

The chain carries TRBV7-3 and TRBJ2-1, with D hard to call. From germline, CDR1 is SGHTA and CDR2 FQGTGA. V was shortened by 3 bases and J by 1 base, with 10 bases between the two germline ends. This CDR3 has 15 residues. The CDR3: CASSFPGTSYNEQFF. The CDR3 DNA sequence: TGTGCCAGCAGCTTCCCGGGTACGTCCTACAATGAGCAGTTCTTC.

The gene calls are TRBV19 and TRBJ1-5; the D is unclear. Germline CDR1 is LNHDA and CDR2 is SQIVND (reference sequence). The CDR3 length is 18 residues. Trimming left V 2 bases short and J 0 bases short, with 17 bases between. The CDR3: CASSINGIRPNSNQPQHF. CDR3 nucleotides: TGTGCCAGTAGTATAAACGGTATTCGTCCGAATAGCAATCAGCCCCAGCATTTT. Full variable domain (outside the CDR3, taken from reference TRBV19 and TRBJ1-5): DGGITQSPKYLFRKEGQNVTLSCEQNLNHDAMYWYRQDPGQGLRLIYYSQIVNDFQKGDIAEGYSVSREKKESFPLTVTSAQKNPTAFYLCASSINGIRPNSNQPQHFGDGTRLSIL.

The chain couples TRBV27 to TRBJ1-6; 9 nucleotides line up with TRBD1. CDR1 is MNHEY, CDR2 SMNVEV, per germline (reference sequence). The CDR3 loop spans 14 amino acids. V dropped 3 bases and J dropped 8; count of bases not matched to a gene: 2. CDR3 residues: CASSLDRGYSPLHF. DNA of the CDR3: TGTGCCAGCAGTTTGGACAGGGGCTATTCACCCCTCCACTTT.

DNA of the CDR3: TGTGCCAGCAGCTCCTTCGGACAGGTTCCCGGAAACACCATATATTTT. It yields the protein CASSSFGQVPGNTIYF. The genes are TRBV11-2 and TRBJ1-3; 7 bases match TRBD1. V shed 4 bases, J shed 4 bases, and the junction held 10 bases outside the gene matches. Per the germline V gene, CDR1 is SGHAT and CDR2 is FQNNGV. The CDR3 sequence is 16 residues long.

The chain recombines TRBV18 with TRBJ2-2, with D tentatively TRBD1 or TRBD2 (5 bases each). Trimming stripped 4 bases from V and 4 bases from J, with 13 bases between. This CDR3 region has 15 residues. Germline V gene data show CDR1 as KGHSH and CDR2 as LQKENI. The CDR3 here is CASSLSWDRTGELFF. In nucleotides, the CDR3 is TGTGCCAGCTCACTAAGCTGGGACCGCACCGGGGAGCTGTTTTTT.

This sequence joins TRBV7-2 and TRBJ2-5, with 7 bases identical to TRBD2. From germline, CDR1 is SGHTA and CDR2 FQGNSA. V lost 4 bases, J lost 1 base, and 3 bases stayed unmatched. This CDR3 is built from 14 residues. The CDR3 region has the DNA TGTGCCAGCAGCTACCAGCGGGGCCAAGAGACCCAGTACTTC. The encoded protein is CASSYQRGQETQYF. Combining the CDR3 with reference TRBV7-2 and TRBJ2-5 gives the whole variable domain GAGVSQSPSNKVTEKGKDVELRCDPISGHTALYWYRQSLGQGLEFLIYFQGNSAPDKSGLPSDRFSAERTGGSVSTLTIQRTQQEDSAVYLCASSYQRGQETQYFGPGTRLLVL.

The J gene is TRBJ2-7, the V gene TRBV4-1, with TRBD1 matching over 7 bases. V was clipped by 3 bases and J by 1 base; unmatched bases: 6. The CDR3 covers 15 residues. In germline, CDR1 is MGHRA, CDR2 YSYEKL. CDR3 protein: CASSQGTVKSYEQYF. The CDR3 DNA follows: TGCGCCAGCAGCCAGGGGACAGTAAAGTCCTACGAGCAGTACTTC.

The chain recombines TRBV3-1 (or the pseudogene TRBV3-2) with TRBJ1-2, with D uncertain. The V gene lost 0 bases and the J gene lost 7 bases, with 12 bases spanning the gap. Germline CDR1 LGHDT, CDR2 YNNKEL (reference sequence). The CDR3 spans 14 residues. The CDR3 loop reads CASSQDIRLSGYTF. In DNA form, the CDR3 reads TGTGCCAGCAGCCAAGATATCCGACTTTCTGGCTACACCTTC.

The rearrangement uses TRBV29-1 and TRBJ1-1, with D hard to call. Trimming removed 4 bases at V and 3 bases at J, with 9 bases between. Germline V gene lookup returns CDR1 SQVTM and CDR2 ANQGSEA. This CDR3 is built from 12 residues. The CDR3 region is CSVVNSHTEAFF. CDR3 nucleotide sequence: TGCAGCGTTGTTAACAGTCACACTGAAGCTTTCTTT.

V is TRBV14 and J is TRBJ2-5; possibly TRBD1 for D (5 bases). Germline V gives CDR1 SGHDN, CDR2 FVKESK. The length of the CDR3 is 17 residues. V was pared by 3 bases and J by 0 bases, with 17 bases between. The CDR3 protein is CASSQGIKGSYQETQYF. CDR3 DNA: TGTGCCAGCAGCCAGGGGATTAAGGGGTCGTACCAAGAGACCCAGTACTTC. Filled out from reference TRBV14 and TRBJ2-5, the complete variable domain reads EAGVTQFPSHSVIEKGQTVTLRCDPISGHDNLYWYRRVMGKEIKFLLHFVKESKQDESGMPNNRFLAERTGGTYSTLKVQPAELEDSGVYFCASSQGIKGSYQETQYFGPGTRLLVL.

V is TRBV6-4 and J is TRBJ2-3; 9 bases fit TRBD2. CDR3 length: 16 residues. Looked up from germline, CDR1 is MRHNA and CDR2 is SNTAGT. With 4 bases clipped from V and 1 base from J, the junction kept 6 bases outside the gene matches. CDR3 bases: TGTGCCAGCAGTGCCGAATTAGCGGGAGGCACAGATACGCAGTATTTT. Its translation is CASSAELAGGTDTQYF.

This chain links TRBV27 with TRBJ1-4; perhaps TRBD1 as D (5 bases). The V gene lost 4 bases and the J gene lost 3 bases, with 9 bases spanning the gap. Germline assignment: CDR1 MNHEY and CDR2 SMNVEV (reference sequence). The CDR3 covers 14 residues. The CDR3 protein is CASSWRGSNEKLFF. CDR3 sequence (DNA): TGTGCCAGCAGTTGGAGGGGATCTAATGAAAAACTGTTTTTT.

This sequence joins TRBV29-1 and TRBJ2-5; possible D gene TRBD1, 5 bases. Trimming pared 4 bases from V and 2 bases from J, leaving 14 bases between. The CDR3 consists of 14 residues. Germline V lookup: CDR1 SQVTM, CDR2 ANQGSEA. The CDR3 reads CSVVDTGVQETQYF. In DNA, the CDR3 is TGCAGCGTTGTGGATACAGGAGTACAAGAGACCCAGTACTTC.

The J gene is TRBJ2-7, the V gene TRBV27; D is uncertain. Per germline, CDR1 MNHEY and CDR2 SMNVEV (reference sequence). The CDR3 contains 15 residues. The germline V and J ends were trimmed by 0 bases and 0 bases, with 9 bases remaining between them. The CDR3 is CASSLSATFSYEQYF. The CDR3 region has the DNA TGTGCCAGCAGTTTATCGGCGACATTCTCCTACGAGCAGTACTTC.

The chain has TRBV11-2 and TRBJ2-3; weak D call: TRBD2 (7 bases). The length of the CDR3 is 14 residues. Germline V gene sequence: CDR1 SGHAT, CDR2 FQNNGV. V was shortened by 5 bases and J by 2 bases, with 11 bases between the two germline ends. CDR3: CASSLGGPTDTQYF. CDR3 nucleotide sequence: TGTGCCAGCAGCCTGGGGGGGCCCACAGATACGCAGTATTTT. The full variable domain, in which reference TRBV11-2 and TRBJ2-3 provide the parts outside the CDR3, is EAGVAQSPRYKIIEKRQSVAFWCNPISGHATLYWYQQILGQGPKLLIQFQNNGVVDDSQLPKDRFSAERLKGVDSTLKIQPAKLEDSAVYLCASSLGGPTDTQYFGPGTRLTVL.

CDR3 nucleotide sequence: TGTGCCAGCAGCTTCGGGCTGATTAACACCGGGGAGCTGTTTTTT. It encodes CASSFGLINTGELFF. This chain uses TRBV11-2 with TRBJ2-2; D not certain. This CDR3 is 15 amino acids long. Germline V gene sequence: CDR1 SGHAT, CDR2 FQNNGV. V lost 3 bases and J lost 2, with 10 bases in between.

The chain joins TRBV5-6 to TRBJ1-2; D unclear. Deletions cut 0 bases from V and 3 bases from J, with 9 bases between. This CDR3 comprises 14 residues. CDR1 and CDR2 (germline): SGHDT, YYEEEE. Written as DNA, the CDR3 is TGTGCCAGCAGCTTGGGGAGGGTAGACTATGGCTACACCTTC. Its protein product is CASSLGRVDYGYTF.

The rearrangement joins TRBV6-6 to TRBJ1-1; a weak D match, TRBD1 (6 bases). The CDR3 spans 14 residues. Germline loops: CDR1 MNHNY, CDR2 SVGAGI (reference sequence). The V end was cut by 6 bases, the J end by 0 bases, with 11 bases between. The CDR3 here is CASSTGGLNTEAFF. The CDR3 DNA reads as TGTGCCAGCAGCACCGGGGGGCTGAACACTGAAGCTTTCTTT.

A remark on this clone: The junction does not match germline at one end; this may be a read error. The CDR3 sequence is CASSDLGGGSF. Here the CDR3 DNA reads TGTGCCAGCAGTGACCTGGGCGGCGGGAGCTTT. The genes are TRBV2 and TRBJ1-1; the D is unclear. The V gene's germline CDR1 is SNHLY and CDR2 FYNNEI. The CDR3 runs to 11 residues.

The sample holds a few counts of this clone. V and J are TRBV2 and TRBJ1-1, with 8 bases fitting TRBD1. The CDR3 spans 14 residues. The V and J ends lost 7 bases and 0 bases, in that order; junction bases with no gene match: 4. CDR1 is SNHLY and CDR2 is FYNNEI in the germline V gene. The CDR3 reads CASNRGIMNTEAFF. CDR3 in DNA: TGTGCCAGCAACAGGGGGATCATGAACACTGAAGCTTTCTTT.

V gene TRBV4-1 combines with J gene TRBJ2-2, with D possibly being TRBD2 (6 bases). The germline gives CDR1 MGHRA, CDR2 YSYEKL. CDR3 length: 16 amino acids. V lost 2 bases to trimming and J lost 5 bases, with 15 bases between them. CDR3 sequence reads: CASSQRHSGGTGELFF. CDR3 sequence (DNA): TGCGCCAGCAGCCAAAGGCACTCCGGAGGGACCGGGGAGCTGTTTTTT.

This chain's CDR3 is CASSPSLSETQETQYF. For the CDR3, the DNA is TGTGCCAGCAGCCCCTCCTTATCCGAAACTCAAGAGACCCAGTACTTC. The chain is built from TRBV3-1 (or the pseudogene TRBV3-2) and TRBJ2-5; D is unresolved. The CDR3 runs to 16 residues. Germline V gene data show CDR1 as LGHDT and CDR2 as YNNKEL (reference sequence). With 4 bases removed from V and 2 bases from J, the gap between germline ends came to 17 bases.

The rearrangement joins TRBV9 to TRBJ2-1; a weak D match, TRBD1 (6 bases). This CDR3 contains 13 residues. V lost 4 bases to trimming and J lost 3 bases, with 8 bases between them. From germline, CDR1 is SGDLS and CDR2 YYNGEE. The CDR3, as DNA: TGTGCCAGCAGCAGGACAGACTACAATGAGCAGTTCTTC. Translating gives CASSRTDYNEQFF.